This is a list of T cell receptor beta chains from one sample in a study of T cells after posttransplantation cyclophosphamide. TCRdb's table, derived via immunoSEQ multiplex PCR, lists solely in-frame clones and lacks some. This sample carries 15,000 to 20,000 clones, approximately 90% of them seen once, and the ten largest clones take roughly 0.58%. Here the sequenced sample was CD4+ T cells sorted from blood, taken after allogeneic stem cell transplant with posttransplant cyclophosphamide. The receptors were sampled from a male patient between 60 and 69 years old who received an allogeneic stem cell transplant from a related donor and was CMV-positive. A subset of T cells may come from the graft donor. CDR3s include the opening cysteine and the closing phenylalanine or tryptophan. A D gene is named only where the DNA matches it firmly. Clone sizes are given selectively: once, few, many, or a class where the clone is expanded.

cdr3_nt cdr3_aa j_call d_call clone_size v_call
TGTGCCAGCAGTCAAGTCAGGGGGTCCACTGAAGCTTTCTTT CASSQVRGSTEAFF TRBJ1-1 TRBD1 - TRBV27
TGCGCCAGCAGCCAGGGCGTACAGGGGACTGAAGCTTTCTTT CASSQGVQGTEAFF TRBJ1-1 TRBD1 - TRBV5-1
TGTGCCAGCAGCTCGGGACTAGCGGGGGCAAACCAAGAGACCCAGTACTTC CASSSGLAGANQETQYF TRBJ2-5 TRBD2 - TRBV7-9
TGTGCCAGCAGTTACTCCCAGTACACTGAAGCTTTCTTT CASSYSQYTEAFF TRBJ1-1 - - TRBV6-5
TGTGCCAGCAGCTTAGCGCGGGACAGTTACACCGGGGAGCTGTTTTTT CASSLARDSYTGELFF TRBJ2-2 - - TRBV7-2
TGTGCCAGCAGTCCGACAGGGGGCTTCGAAGCTTTCTTT CASSPTGGFEAFF TRBJ1-1 TRBD1 few TRBV28
TGTGCCAGCGGTCCGGGGGGGCTTCGAGGCTACACCTTC CASGPGGLRGYTF TRBJ1-2 - - TRBV28
TGCGCCAGCAGCCAAGGGCGGGACAGCCACTCTGGGGCCAACGTCCTGACTTTC CASSQGRDSHSGANVLTF TRBJ2-6 - - TRBV4-3
TGTGCCAGCAGCTTAGGAGGGACGGTGAACACTGAAGCTTTCTTT CASSLGGTVNTEAFF TRBJ1-1 - - TRBV7-3
TGTGCCAGCAGTCGATCGGGGTTGGAATCTGGGGCCAACGTCCTGACTTTC CASSRSGLESGANVLTF TRBJ2-6 - once TRBV27
TGCAGCGTTGAGACCGGGTTTAAAGCTTTCTTT CSVETGFKAFF TRBJ1-1 - once TRBV29-1
TGTGCCAGAAGCTTGGACAGCGGACCCATCTACAATGAGCAGTTCTTC CARSLDSGPIYNEQFF TRBJ2-1 - - TRBV5-3
TGTGCCAGCAGTTGCGGACAGGGGGGGCGATGTGAGCAGTACTTC CASSCGQGGRCEQYF TRBJ2-7 TRBD1 - TRBV28
TGTGCCAGCAGGGGACAGATGAACACTGAAGCTTTCTTT CASRGQMNTEAFF TRBJ1-1 TRBD1 - TRBV7-2
TGTGCCAGCTTCAGCGGGGGGGCAAGGAATACGCAGTATTTT CASFSGGARNTQYF TRBJ2-3 - - TRBV21-1
TGTGCCAGCAGCGCTGACAGGACGGAAAAACTGTTTTTT CASSADRTEKLFF TRBJ1-4 - - TRBV5-4
TGTGCCAGCAGCACCGGGACAAAGAACACTGAAGCTTTCTTT CASSTGTKNTEAFF TRBJ1-1 - - TRBV5-4
TGTGCCAGCAGCCTGACAGGGCAGGCCGCAACTAATGAAAAACTGTTTTTT CASSLTGQAATNEKLFF TRBJ1-4 TRBD1 once TRBV5-6
TGTGCCAGCAGTGTCGACAGGGCCAACGTCCTGACTTTC CASSVDRANVLTF TRBJ2-6 - - TRBV25-1
TGTGCCATCAGTGAGCCCGGGGTATATGGCTACACCTTC CAISEPGVYGYTF TRBJ1-2 - - TRBV10-3
TGTGCCAGCAGTGAAGGACTAGCGGGGGAGCAGTACTTC CASSEGLAGEQYF TRBJ2-7 TRBD2 - TRBV2
TGCGCCAGCAGCGTAGCTCCACCGGAGACCCAGTACTTC CASSVAPPETQYF TRBJ2-5 - - TRBV4-1